The 2 T cell receptor beta chains presented below share a single source sample, sequenced in a study of low-dose radiotherapy and immunotherapy resistance in tumors (dated 2022 in TCRdb). The listed sequencing device is Illumina HiSeq 2500. Superscript III and a set of TRAV- and TRBV-specific primers were used to synthesize first-strand cDNA, so that both TCRalpha and TCRbeta chains were covered. TCRs were amplified with Phusion for 20 to 25 PCR cycles, with a constant-region primer paired with the adapter attached to the V primers. TCRdb cleaned the public reads at Q25 with fastp, built clones with MiXCR and kept in-frame beta chains. Merged by CDR3 protein, the rows form single entries marked with the most common genes and DNA. The sample data list under 95,000 distinct CDR3 sequences, and roughly a sixth of these were observed just once. Together, the top ten hold less than 3.5% of the sample.

This sample's time point label indicates: before trial treatment. The sequences come from PBMCs, collected before treatment. These receptors all come from a male donor with prostate cancer.

The V gene is TRBV11-2, the J gene TRBJ1-3, with 8 bases aligning to TRBD1. The germline V gene has CDR1 SGHAT and CDR2 FQNNGV. V gave up 5 bases and J gave up 3 bases; unmatched junction bases: 6. This CDR3 comprises 15 residues. Here the CDR3 reads CASSPGTGGGNTIYF. The DNA of the CDR3 is TGTGCCAGCAGCCCCGGGACAGGAGGTGGAAACACCATATATTTT.

The chain employs TRBV3-1 and TRBJ1-1, with 9 bases lining up with TRBD1. The CDR3 is 14 amino acids. Germline V CDR1 and CDR2: LGHDT, YNNKEL (reference sequence). With 3 bases clipped from V and 1 base from J, the junction kept 0 bases outside the gene matches. CDR3 nucleotides: TGTGCCAGCAGCCAGACAGGGGGGAACACTGAAGCTTTCTTT. It codes for CASSQTGGNTEAFF.